One sample yielded the 24 T cell receptor beta chains listed below, sequenced in a study of shared clonotypes between healthy human individuals (dated by TCRdb to between 2020 and 2021). Libraries were prepared through the immunoSEQ multiplex PCR assay. In TCRdb, the immuneACCESS table is reduced to in-frame sequences with V and J assigned. These tables do not hold every clone; where another copy was compared, an unresolved V gene accounts for under half, and the others remain unexplained. This sample comprises 2 million to 2.5 million clones, roughly 95% of them detected only once. Of the sample, about 0.13% falls within the top ten clones. The sample was naive CD4+ T cells sorted from blood. This specimen's cell subset or site label, interpreted: CD45RA+ positively selected. The receptors originated from a man aged 18 to 30 in good health.

The CDR3 protein is CASSLGGVQETQYF. The CDR3 DNA reads as TGTGCCAGCAGCTTAGGGGGAGTTCAAGAGACCCAGTACTTC. The chain uses TRBV7-2 and TRBJ2-5; a weak D match, TRBD2 (5 bases). V lost 1 base to trimming and J lost 2 bases, with 8 bases between them. This CDR3 comprises 14 residues. Germline V CDR1 and CDR2: SGHTA, FQGNSA.

The V call is TRBV6-5, the J call TRBJ1-1; 9 positions match TRBD1. CDR3 size: 15 residues. J lost 5 bases, V lost 8 bases, and 12 bases had no gene match. Germline V CDR1 and CDR2: MNHEY, SVGAGI. The CDR3: CASRGMDRGRTEAFF. CDR3 in DNA: TGTGCCAGCCGAGGAATGGACAGGGGTCGGACTGAAGCTTTCTTT.

V usage is TRBV5-1 and J usage is TRBJ2-7; D is ambiguous. V was clipped by 2 bases and J by 0 bases, with 9 bases between them. CDR3 length: 14 amino acids. Germline V lookup: CDR1 SGHRS, CDR2 YFSETQ. The CDR3 is CASSFSYSSYEQYF. The CDR3 DNA reads as TGCGCCAGCAGCTTCTCATATAGCTCCTACGAGCAGTACTTC.

Concerning this clone itself: At the DNA level, this CDR3 is encoded by other sequences in the same sample as well. The rearrangement uses TRBV4-1 and TRBJ2-7; TRBD1 might be the D (5 bases). CDR3 size: 14 residues. V lost 0 bases and J lost 1, with 7 bases in between. Germline V gives CDR1 MGHRA, CDR2 YSYEKL. The CDR3 region is CASSQDRVSYEQYF. The CDR3 DNA reads TGCGCCAGCAGCCAAGACAGGGTTTCCTACGAGCAGTACTTC.

Of note for this clone: Other DNA sequences within the sample encode an identical CDR3. The rearrangement uses TRBV5-1 and TRBJ2-7; D not resolved. This CDR3 region has 14 residues. Trimming took 0 bases from V and 2 from J, leaving 9 bases between them. Germline assignment: CDR1 SGHRS and CDR2 YFSETQ. The CDR3 bases are TGCGCCAGCAGCTTGGATGGCGGAACCTACGAGCAGTACTTC. Its protein is CASSLDGGTYEQYF.

This clone appeared a few times. The J gene is TRBJ1-2, the V gene TRBV18, with 11 bases that match TRBD1. CDR1 and CDR2 from the germline V gene are KGHSH and LQKENI. The CDR3 is made up of 17 amino acids. V lost 3 bases and J lost 4; bases outside the gene matches: 10. CDR3 nucleotides: TGTGCCAGCTCACCCGGACAGGGGGCCCGGGCGGTCTATGGCTACACCTTC. Translation: CASSPGQGARAVYGYTF.

As to this clone: The junction does not match germline at one end; this may be a read error. The chain uses TRBV5-6 and TRBJ1-5; tentatively, D is TRBD1 (5 bases). Germline CDR1 SGHDT, CDR2 YYEEEE. This CDR3 is 15 amino acids long. The CDR3 loop reads CASSWGPDSTQPQHF. As DNA, the CDR3 is TGTGCCAGCAGCTGGGGACCCGATAGCACTCAGCCCCAGCATTTT.

Comments on this clone: The identical CDR3 is also encoded by other nucleotide sequences in the sample. The DNA for the CDR3 is TGTGCCAGCAGTTTGCTGGCGGGAGATACGCAGTATTTT. Protein: CASSLLAGDTQYF. The chain is built from TRBV28 and TRBJ2-3; TRBD2 is a possible D gene (5 bases). The V gene lost 3 bases and the J gene lost 5 bases, with 9 bases spanning the gap. The CDR3 contains 13 residues. The germline CDR1 and CDR2 sequences are MDHEN and SYDVKM.

In this sample, this clone turned up once. For the CDR3, the DNA is TGTGCCACCAGCAGAGAAGGGTTGAGCGAGCAGTACTTC. Translation gives CATSREGLSEQYF. This chain connects TRBV15 to TRBJ2-7; D not certain. This CDR3 contains 13 residues. V was clipped by 0 bases and J by 6 bases, with 9 bases between them. Germline loops: CDR1 LNHNV, CDR2 YYDKDF (reference sequence).

This clone turned up a few times. Other DNA sequences in the sample encode the same CDR3. This sequence joins TRBV30 and TRBJ2-1, with unresolved D. The V end lost 0 bases, the J end lost 5 bases, and 2 bases lay between the germline ends. This CDR3 comprises 11 residues. Germline CDR1 GTSNPN, CDR2 SVGIG (reference sequence). CDR3 nucleotides: TGTGCCTGGAGTGTGAACAATGAGCAGTTCTTC. It specifies CAWSVNNEQFF.

This clone appeared a single time. The chain is built from TRBV7-8 and TRBJ1-4; TRBD1 aligns across 8 bases. This CDR3 comprises 17 residues. Germline CDR1 SGHVS, CDR2 FQNEAQ. V was clipped by 2 bases and J by 5 bases; unmatched bases: 10. CDR3 nucleotides: TGTGCCAGCAGCTTACGTCCCGGGACAGGCCACAATGAAAAACTGTTTTTT. It encodes CASSLRPGTGHNEKLFF.

A note on this clone: Other nucleotide sequences in the sample specify the same CDR3. The genes are TRBV30 and TRBJ2-2; D uncertain. Trimming took off 2 bases at V and 2 bases at J, with 9 bases between the two ends. The germline V gene encodes CDR1 GTSNPN and CDR2 SVGIG (reference sequence). The CDR3 totals 14 residues. CDR3 region: CAWSRNLNTGELFF. The CDR3, as DNA: TGTGCCTGGAGTCGGAACCTTAACACCGGGGAGCTGTTTTTT. The variable domain in full, with the rest retrieved from reference TRBV30 and TRBJ2-2, is SQTIHQWPATLVQPVGSPLSLECTVEGTSNPNLYWYRQAAGRGLQLLFYSVGIGQISSEVPQNLSASRPQDRQFILSSKKLLLSDSGFYLCAWSRNLNTGELFFGEGSRLTVL.

About this clone: Other DNA sequences in the sample encode the same CDR3. The chain uses TRBV5-1 and TRBJ1-1; 8 bases agree with TRBD1. After removal of 7 bases from V and 5 bases from J, the junction contained 7 bases not matched to a gene. Germline CDR1 SGHRS, CDR2 YFSETQ. The CDR3 runs 13 residues. The CDR3 DNA reads TGCGCCAGCGGACAGGGCGGTAATACTGAAGCTTTCTTT. Translating gives CASGQGGNTEAFF.

This clone was recorded only once. The chain couples TRBV5-8 to TRBJ2-7; no clear D. Trimming shortened V by 6 bases and J by 4 bases, and 8 bases separated the two germline ends. This CDR3 has 11 amino acids. Germline V gene lookup returns CDR1 SGHTS and CDR2 YDEGEE. CDR3 amino acids: CASNVGYEQYF. The CDR3 region has the DNA TGTGCCAGCAACGTAGGATACGAGCAGTACTTC.

The rearrangement uses TRBV7-6 and TRBJ1-4; D is uncertain. V was cut by 5 bases and J by 5 bases, with 9 bases left in between. Germline V gene lookup returns CDR1 SGHVS and CDR2 FNYEAQ. This CDR3 has 13 residues. The DNA of the CDR3 is TGTGCCAGCAGCCTCCGACGAAATGAAAAACTGTTTTTT. It yields the protein CASSLRRNEKLFF.

J is TRBJ1-1 and V is TRBV6-1; no clear D gene. This CDR3 comprises 12 residues. Trimming left V 4 bases short and J 6 bases short, with 9 bases between. Germline CDR1 and CDR2: MNHNS and SASEGT. This CDR3 reads CASSVEVSEAFF. DNA of the CDR3: TGTGCCAGCAGTGTAGAGGTATCTGAAGCTTTCTTT.

This rearrangement joins TRBV5-5 to TRBJ2-7, with a tentative D call TRBD2 (6 bases). The CDR3 sequence is 14 residues long. Germline-derived CDR1 and CDR2 are SGHKS and YYEKEE (reference sequence). V gave up 0 bases and J gave up 2 bases, with 9 bases separating them. In DNA form, the CDR3 reads TGTGCCAGCAGCTTGGCCGGGGGAGCCTACGAGCAGTACTTC. It yields the protein CASSLAGGAYEQYF.

The chain couples TRBV4-1 to TRBJ2-5; 9 positions match TRBD2. CDR1 is MGHRA and CDR2 is YSYEKL in the germline V gene. Losses at the gene ends were 0 bases for V and 4 bases for J; bases not matched to a gene: 24. CDR3 length: 22 amino acids. The CDR3 loop is CASSQEATAVLVGGGATETQYF. The DNA of the CDR3 is TGCGCCAGCAGCCAAGAAGCAACAGCGGTCCTGGTCGGCGGGGGGGCTACAGAGACCCAGTACTTC.

This clone was recorded only once. The V and J genes are TRBV28 and TRBJ2-7; D is uncertain. In germline, CDR1 is MDHEN, CDR2 SYDVKM. This CDR3 region has 14 residues. Trimming pared 2 bases from V and 4 bases from J, leaving 12 bases between. DNA for the CDR3: TGTGCCAGCAGTTTAACGGGCTCCACTTACGAGCAGTACTTC. Encoded protein: CASSLTGSTYEQYF. The complete variable domain, with remaining parts taken from reference TRBV28 and TRBJ2-7, reads DVKVTQSSRYLVKRTGEKVFLECVQDMDHENMFWYRQDPGLGLRLIYFSYDVKMKEKGDIPEGYSVSREKKERFSLILESASTNQTSMYLCASSLTGSTYEQYFGPGTRLTVT.

In its sample, this clone was seen once. This chain uses TRBV21-1 with TRBJ2-7. TRBV21-1 is described as a pseudogene. This CDR3 has 12 residues. The CDR3 is CASGMVGYEQYF. The CDR3 bases are TGTGCCAGCGGCATGGTAGGCTACGAGCAGTACTTC.

The V and J genes are TRBV25-1 and TRBJ2-7, with TRBD2 matching 8 bases. There are 17 residues in the CDR3. J gave up 1 base and V 1 base, and 9 bases lay outside the gene matches. Germline CDR1 and CDR2: MGHDK and SYGVNS. The CDR3 nucleotides are TGTGCCAGCAGTGAATGGGTCCCGGGAGGGGGGTCCTACGAGCAGTACTTC. Protein sequence: CASSEWVPGGGSYEQYF.

Comment on this clone: This CDR3 is also generated by other DNA sequences in the sample. The rearrangement joins TRBV18 to TRBJ1-1; D call uncertain. The V end lost 3 bases, the J end lost 2 bases, and 4 bases lay between the germline ends. The V gene's germline CDR1 is KGHSH and CDR2 LQKENI. CDR3 size: 12 residues. DNA of the CDR3: TGTGCCAGCTCACCGCTTAACACTGAAGCTTTCTTT. This translates into CASSPLNTEAFF.

The chain combines TRBV28 with TRBJ1-2, with a possible D match to TRBD1 (5 bases). V lost 4 bases to trimming and J lost 2 bases, with 20 bases between them. CDR1 and CDR2 from the germline V gene are MDHEN and SYDVKM. This CDR3 comprises 17 residues. The CDR3 sequence is CASSSQAKGDENYGYTF. CDR3 sequence (DNA): TGTGCCAGCAGTTCCCAAGCCAAAGGGGACGAAAACTATGGCTACACCTTC.

The rearrangement joins TRBV25-1 to TRBJ2-7, with TRBD1 matching over 10 bases. CDR3 length equals 15 residues. CDR1 MGHDK and CDR2 SYGVNS come from the germline V gene. Trimming removed 9 bases from V and 6 bases from J; junction bases left unmatched: 14. The CDR3: CASQFTGTGALEQYF. CDR3 coding DNA: TGTGCCAGTCAATTCACCGGGACAGGGGCCCTCGAGCAGTACTTC.